A single sample gave rise to the 24 T cell receptor beta chains below, sequenced in a study of cytomegalovirus exposure and HLA in healthy donors. PCR was performed using 60 Vbeta and 13 Jbeta primers. This table comes from immunoSEQ multiplex PCR, and its TCRdb copy is limited to in-frame clones, with some not included. This table holds about 160,000 clones, 60% to 80% found once. Sequences were obtained from PBMCs. These receptor sequences come from a woman aged 50 to 65 in good health and CMV-seropositive.

This chain joins TRBV14 and TRBJ2-4; 7 bases line up with TRBD2. CDR1 is SGHDN and CDR2 is FVKESK in the germline V gene. Germline trimming cut 4 bases from V and 3 bases from J; bases unmatched to any gene: 9. The CDR3 covers 16 residues. The CDR3 region has the DNA TGTGCCAGCAGCCCAGGGAAGTGGGGGGGCAAAAACATTCAGTACTTC. This translates into CASSPGKWGGKNIQYF.

This chain links TRBV5-1 with TRBJ2-7, with D maybe TRBD2 (5 bases). Per the germline V gene, CDR1 is SGHRS and CDR2 is YFSETQ. The CDR3 has 15 residues. The V end was cut by 4 bases, the J end by 2 bases, with 16 bases between. The CDR3 nucleotides are TGCGCCAGCAGCGCCGGCGGGCCCACTCCCTACGAGCAGTACTTC. It encodes CASSAGGPTPYEQYF.

This clone was detected only once. This chain joins TRBV6-5 and TRBJ1-2, with 7 bases fitting TRBD1. Germline loops: CDR1 MNHEY, CDR2 SVGAGI. The CDR3 spans 11 residues. The CDR3 nucleotides are TGTGCGACAGGGAATAACTATGGCTACACCTTC. It encodes CATGNNYGYTF.

The chain couples TRBV11-2 to TRBJ1-1; 10 nucleotides agree with TRBD1. The CDR3 totals 13 residues. V lost 5 bases, J lost 5 bases, and 2 bases stayed unmatched. Germline V CDR1 and CDR2: SGHAT, FQNNGV. The CDR3 DNA follows: TGTGCCAGCAGCGGGGACAGGGGAACTGAAGCTTTCTTT. This sequence encodes CASSGDRGTEAFF.

The chain recombines TRBV5-4 with TRBJ1-5, with a possible D match to TRBD1 (5 bases). CDR3 size: 15 residues. Germline CDR1 is SGHNT and CDR2 is YYREEE (reference sequence). Trimming pared 2 bases from V and 0 bases from J, leaving 9 bases between. The DNA for the CDR3 is TGTGCCAGCAGCTTTGGGCAGGGTAGCAATCAGCCCCAGCATTTT. This encodes CASSFGQGSNQPQHF. Full variable domain (missing parts from reference TRBV5-4 and TRBJ1-5): ETGVTQSPTHLIKTRGQQVTLRCSSQSGHNTVSWYQQALGQGPQFIFQYYREEENGRGNFPPRFSGLQFPNYSSELNVNALELDDSALYLCASSFGQGSNQPQHFGDGTRLSIL.

The chain couples TRBV5-1 to TRBJ2-2; TRBD1 agrees at 11 bases. The V segment lost 6 bases and the J segment 7 bases; nucleotides outside the gene matches: 8. The CDR3 sequence is 15 residues long. The germline V gene has CDR1 SGHRS and CDR2 YFSETQ. This CDR3 is CASTRDRGFGGELFF. Here the CDR3 DNA reads TGCGCCAGCACGAGGGACAGGGGGTTCGGCGGGGAGCTGTTTTTT.

J is TRBJ1-4 and V is TRBV2, with a tentative D call TRBD1 (5 bases). Germline V gene data show CDR1 as SNHLY and CDR2 as FYNNEI. This CDR3 contains 14 residues. Trimming took off 1 base at V and 10 bases at J, with 13 bases between the two ends. CDR3 nucleotide sequence: TGTGCCAGCAGTGAAGGGCAGGGCTTCGGAAAACTGTTTTTT. Translated, it gives CASSEGQGFGKLFF.

The V and J genes are TRBV7-9 and TRBJ2-7; D perhaps matches TRBD1 (7 bases). CDR1 and CDR2 from the germline V gene are SEHNR and FQNEAQ (reference sequence). The CDR3 sequence is 13 residues long. V was pared by 4 bases and J by 7 bases, with 14 bases between. CDR3 nucleotides: TGTGCCAGCAGCTCCCAGGGGGGCTCTGAGCAGTACTTC. Amino acid sequence: CASSSQGGSEQYF.

The genes are TRBV6-5 and TRBJ1-6, with no clear D. Trimming stripped 5 bases from V and 9 bases from J, with 11 bases between. Germline-derived CDR1 and CDR2 are MNHEY and SVGAGI. This CDR3 has 13 amino acids. CDR3: CASSGQGFSPLHF. In DNA, the CDR3 is TGTGCCAGCAGTGGGCAAGGTTTTTCACCCCTCCACTTT.

This clone was seen a single time. The chain has TRBV19 and TRBJ2-5, with 11 nucleotides matching TRBD1. The CDR3 loop spans 14 amino acids. CDR1 and CDR2 from the germline V gene are LNHDA and SQIVND (reference sequence). The junction had 7 bases not matched to a gene; V was cut back by 3 bases and J by 10 bases. Here the CDR3 DNA reads TGTGCCAGTAGTATGGGCCGGGACAGGGGGTTCCAGTACTTC. This encodes CASSMGRDRGFQYF.

The chain combines TRBV23-1 with TRBJ2-7; D gene uncertain. Being an ORF, TRBV23-1 has a function that is uncertain. CDR3 length equals 11 residues. V was clipped by 6 bases and J by 4 bases, with 7 bases between them. The CDR3 sequence is CASSLEYEQYF. Here the CDR3 DNA reads TGCGCCAGCAGCCTTGAGTACGAGCAGTACTTC.

The chain employs TRBV19 and TRBJ1-3; D gene unclear. Trimming cost V 5 bases and J 0 bases, with 11 bases left between them. The germline CDR1 and CDR2 sequences are LNHDA and SQIVND (reference sequence). This CDR3 is 15 amino acids long. In nucleotides, the CDR3 is TGTGCCAGTAGTCAAAGAGGACTCTCTGGAAACACCATATATTTT. Its protein product is CASSQRGLSGNTIYF.

This chain uses TRBV9 with TRBJ2-7, with 12 bases fitting TRBD1. This CDR3 has 17 amino acids. CDR1 is SGDLS and CDR2 is YYNGEE in the germline V gene. V lost 2 bases, J lost 6 bases, and 12 bases stayed unmatched. CDR3 DNA sequence: TGTGCCAGCAGCGTTGGAGTAGGGGACAGGGGGCTTGGCGAGCAGTACTTC. Its translation: CASSVGVGDRGLGEQYF.

This clone was observed a handful of times. The chain carries TRBV6-5 and TRBJ2-7; 9 nucleotides agree with TRBD1. J was trimmed by 3 bases and V by 3 bases; bases with no gene match: 6. Germline V gene data show CDR1 as MNHEY and CDR2 as SVGAGI. The CDR3 runs to 15 residues. CDR3 region: CASSYLRDRDYEQYF. CDR3 in DNA: TGTGCCAGCAGTTATCTCCGGGACAGGGACTACGAGCAGTACTTC.

This sequence joins TRBV7-2 and TRBJ2-7; D is possibly TRBD1 (6 bases). The V end was cut by 8 bases, the J end by 2 bases, with 16 bases between. The germline V gene encodes CDR1 SGHTA and CDR2 FQGNSA. The CDR3 is 14 residues long. The DNA for the CDR3 is TGTGCCAGCGGTGGCAGGGGAAGGGCCTACGAGCAGTACTTC. This encodes CASGGRGRAYEQYF.

This clone appeared a single time. This chain connects TRBV9 to TRBJ2-3, with TRBD2 identical over 7 bases. This CDR3 has 15 amino acids. The J segment lost 4 bases and the V segment lost 2 bases, leaving 7 bases of the junction unmatched. Germline values: CDR1 SGDLS, CDR2 YYNGEE. DNA for the CDR3: TGTGCCAGCAGCGTTGGGAGGGGACCCCCAGATACGCAGTATTTT. Residues: CASSVGRGPPDTQYF.

The V call is TRBV7-9, the J call TRBJ2-7, with D perhaps matching TRBD1 (5 bases). The CDR3 totals 12 residues. Germline V lookup: CDR1 SEHNR, CDR2 FQNEAQ (reference sequence). V lost 5 bases to trimming and J lost 4 bases, with 9 bases between them. CDR3 residues: CASSKQGYEQYF. The CDR3 region has the DNA TGTGCCAGCAGCAAGCAGGGTTACGAGCAGTACTTC.

The rearrangement links TRBV10-3 to TRBJ1-3; possible D gene TRBD1, 6 bases. Germline assignment: CDR1 ENHRY and CDR2 SYGVKD. The CDR3 runs to 15 residues. With 3 bases removed from V and 0 bases from J, the gap between germline ends came to 9 bases. The CDR3 spells CAISERGGSGNTIYF. CDR3 nucleotides: TGTGCCATCAGTGAAAGAGGGGGCTCTGGAAACACCATATATTTT.

This chain uses TRBV5-4 with TRBJ1-2, with D uncertain. Per the germline V gene, CDR1 is SGHNT and CDR2 is YYREEE (reference sequence). Trimming cost V 0 bases and J 3 bases, with 9 bases left between them. The CDR3 is 14 amino acids. Written as DNA, the CDR3 is TGTGCCAGCAGCTTGGACGGGGAGGACTATGGCTACACCTTC. Translation gives CASSLDGEDYGYTF.

The chain links TRBV7-2 to TRBJ1-6; no firm D call. V was cut by 4 bases and J by 7 bases, with 5 bases left in between. From germline, CDR1 is SGHTA and CDR2 FQGNSA. The CDR3 loop spans 12 amino acids. As DNA, the CDR3 is TGTGCCAGCAGCTCCCAGAATTCACCCCTCCACTTT. It is translated as CASSSQNSPLHF.

Concerning this clone: The sample holds other DNA sequences that translate to the same CDR3. This chain joins TRBV5-1 and TRBJ2-7; D remains unclear. V was pared by 4 bases and J by 3 bases, with 5 bases between. Germline CDR1 and CDR2: SGHRS and YFSETQ. This CDR3 region has 11 residues. The chain's CDR3 is CASSQNYEQYF. The CDR3, as DNA: TGCGCCAGCAGCCAGAACTACGAGCAGTACTTC.

The chain uses TRBV2 and TRBJ2-7, with 7 bases identical to TRBD1. The CDR3 runs 13 residues. The trim removed 6 bases at V and 6 bases at J, leaving 8 bases unmatched. Germline CDR1 SNHLY, CDR2 FYNNEI. CDR3 amino acids: CASSKTGSLEQYF. In nucleotides, the CDR3 is TGTGCCAGCAGCAAGACAGGGTCGCTCGAGCAGTACTTC.

This clone was seen only once. The V call is TRBV7-8, the J call TRBJ1-6, with D maybe TRBD1 (5 bases). V dropped 9 bases and J dropped 5 bases, with 17 bases sitting between them. The CDR3 loop spans 15 amino acids. The germline CDR1 and CDR2 sequences are SGHVS and FQNEAQ. The CDR3 sequence is CASAPAGRNNSPLHF. The CDR3 DNA follows: TGTGCCAGTGCCCCCGCGGGACGGAATAATTCACCCCTCCACTTT.

This clone was counted a single time. The chain's CDR3 is CASSLAPRSYNSPLHF. CDR3 in DNA: TGCGCCAGCAGCTTGGCCCCAAGGAGTTATAATTCACCCCTCCACTTT. The V and J genes are TRBV5-1 and TRBJ1-6; D remains unclear. The CDR3 totals 16 residues. CDR1 is SGHRS, CDR2 YFSETQ, per germline. With 0 bases removed from V and 4 bases from J, the gap between germline ends came to 11 bases.